Below, one T cell receptor (beta chain) is given with its context. V was cut by 1 base and J by 2 bases, with 8 bases left in between. Germline V gene sequence: CDR1 SGHTA, CDR2 FQGNSA. This CDR3 is 15 amino acids long. This specimen comes from a study of blood T cell repertoires in COVID-19. For the study at large: Nucleic acid was either cDNA or gDNA, and it came from T cells, B-cell-depleted T cells, or PBMCs.

TCRdb's copy holds only in-frame clones and misses some; the assay was immunoSEQ multiplex PCR. The table records under 250,000 clones, around 80% of them present only once. The chain joins TRBV7-2 to TRBJ2-2, with D possibly being TRBD2 (5 bases). Sequencing input: peripheral blood. The TCR originated in a woman in her thirties or forties with acute or convalescent COVID-19. In DNA form, the CDR3 reads TGTGCCAGCAGCTTAGTGAGGGCAAACACCGGGGAGCTGTTTTTT. It is translated as CASSLVRANTGELFF.